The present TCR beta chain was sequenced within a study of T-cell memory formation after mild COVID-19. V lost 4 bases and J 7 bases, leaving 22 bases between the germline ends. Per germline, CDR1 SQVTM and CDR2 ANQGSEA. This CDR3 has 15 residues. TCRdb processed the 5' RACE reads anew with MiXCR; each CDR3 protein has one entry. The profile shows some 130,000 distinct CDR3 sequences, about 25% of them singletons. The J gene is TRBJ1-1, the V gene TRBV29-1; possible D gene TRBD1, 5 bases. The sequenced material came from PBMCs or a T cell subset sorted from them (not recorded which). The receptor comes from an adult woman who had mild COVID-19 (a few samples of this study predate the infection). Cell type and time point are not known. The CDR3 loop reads CSVVSGAKGVHEAFF. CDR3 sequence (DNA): TGCAGCGTTGTTTCTGGGGCCAAGGGTGTGCATGAAGCTTTCTTT.